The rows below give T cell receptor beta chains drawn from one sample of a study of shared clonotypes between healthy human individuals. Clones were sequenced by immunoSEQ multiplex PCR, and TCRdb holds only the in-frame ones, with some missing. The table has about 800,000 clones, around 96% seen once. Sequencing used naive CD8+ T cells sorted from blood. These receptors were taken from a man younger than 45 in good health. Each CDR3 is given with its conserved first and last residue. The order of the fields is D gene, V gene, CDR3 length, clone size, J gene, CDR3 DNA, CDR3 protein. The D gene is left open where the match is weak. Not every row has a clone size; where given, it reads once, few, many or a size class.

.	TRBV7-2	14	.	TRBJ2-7	TGTGCCAGCAGCTTATATGGGACACCCTACGAGCAGTACTTC	CASSLYGTPYEQYF
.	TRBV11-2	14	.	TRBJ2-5	TGTGCCAGCAGCTTACCGAACAGTGAAGAGACCCAGTACTTC	CASSLPNSEETQYF
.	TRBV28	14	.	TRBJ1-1	TGTGCCAGCAGTTCCTCTGTCGGGAACACTGAAGCTTTCTTT	CASSSSVGNTEAFF
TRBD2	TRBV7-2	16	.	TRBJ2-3	TGTGCCAGCAGCTTAGTTCTAGCGGGAGGTCGAGATACGCAGTATTTT	CASSLVLAGGRDTQYF
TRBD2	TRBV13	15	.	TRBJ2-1	TGTGCCAGCAGCTTAGTGTCTAGCGGTAACAATGAGCAGTTCTTC	CASSLVSSGNNEQFF
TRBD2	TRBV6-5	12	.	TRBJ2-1	TGTGCCAGCAGAGCGGGAGACAATGAGCAGTTCTTC	CASRAGDNEQFF
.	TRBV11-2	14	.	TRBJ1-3	TGTGCCAGCAGGATAGGGACCTCTGGAAACACCATATATTTT	CASRIGTSGNTIYF
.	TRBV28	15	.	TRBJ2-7	TGTGCCAGCACTTCCGGGACACTTAATTCCTACGAGCAGTACTTC	CASTSGTLNSYEQYF
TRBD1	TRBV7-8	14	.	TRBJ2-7	TGTGCCAGCAGCCCCGGACAGGGATGGGACGAGCAGTACTTC	CASSPGQGWDEQYF
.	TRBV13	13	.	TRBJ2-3	TGTGCCAGCAGCTCCCCCCTCACAGATACGCAGTATTTT	CASSSPLTDTQYF
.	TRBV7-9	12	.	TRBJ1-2	TGTGCCAGCAGCTTAGCTTGGGACGGCTACACCTTC	CASSLAWDGYTF
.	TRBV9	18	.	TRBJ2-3	TGTGCCAGCAGCCGCGGGGCAATGGTGGGTGTCGGCACAGATACGCAGTATTTT	CASSRGAMVGVGTDTQYF
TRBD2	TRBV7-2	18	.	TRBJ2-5	TGTGCCAGCAGCGTCCCACTACCTAGCGGAGAACCCCAAGAGACCCAGTACTTC	CASSVPLPSGEPQETQYF
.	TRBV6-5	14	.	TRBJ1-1	TGTGCCAGCAGCCAGGGACGAGTAGGCACTGAAGCTTTCTTT	CASSQGRVGTEAFF
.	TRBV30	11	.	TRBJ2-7	TGTGCCTACCTGGATATCTACGAGCAGTACTTC	CAYLDIYEQYF
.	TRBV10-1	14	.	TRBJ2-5	TGCGCCAGCAGTGATTCGTGGGGACAAGAGACCCAGTACTTC	CASSDSWGQETQYF
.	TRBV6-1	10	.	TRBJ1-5	TGTGCCAGCAATGGGCAGCCCCAGCATTTT	CASNGQPQHF
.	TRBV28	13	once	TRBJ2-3	TGTGCCAGCAGTATACCATTGTCAGATACGCAGTATTTT	CASSIPLSDTQYF
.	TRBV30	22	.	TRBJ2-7	TGTGCCTGGAGTGTTAACAGAAAAGATTGGGGGGAGAAGATGGGTCCTACCTACGAGCAGTACTTC	CAWSVNRKDWGEKMGPTYEQYF
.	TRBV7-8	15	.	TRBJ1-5	TGTGCCAGCAGCTTAGAGGCCGGGTCGGGGCAGCCCCAGCATTTT	CASSLEAGSGQPQHF
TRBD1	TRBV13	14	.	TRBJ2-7	TGTGCCAGCAGCTTGGACAGGGCGGACCACGAGCAGTACTTC	CASSLDRADHEQYF
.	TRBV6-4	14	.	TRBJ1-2	TGTGCCAGCAGTGACGTGGCAGGGGCCTATGGCTACACCTTC	CASSDVAGAYGYTF
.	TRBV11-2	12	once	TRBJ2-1	TGTGCCAGCAGCGAGATTTACAATGAGCAGTTCTTC	CASSEIYNEQFF
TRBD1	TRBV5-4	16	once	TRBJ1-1	TGTGCCAGCAGCTCACATGGACAGGGGCTGAACACTGAAGCTTTCTTT	CASSSHGQGLNTEAFF
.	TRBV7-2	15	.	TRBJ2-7	TGTGCCAGCACCTTCCATGGGCGGGGATCCTACGAGCAGTACTTC	CASTFHGRGSYEQYF
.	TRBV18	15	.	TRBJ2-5	TGTGCCAGCTCACCACCGGAAGGGATGCGAGAGACCCAGTACTTC	CASSPPEGMRETQYF
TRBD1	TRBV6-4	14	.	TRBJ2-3	TGTGCCAGCAGCGGACAGGGAGGCACAGATACGCAGTATTTT	CASSGQGGTDTQYF
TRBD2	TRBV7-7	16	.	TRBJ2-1	TGTGCTAGCAGCTTAGCGACACTAGCGGACTACAATGAGCAGTTCTTC	CASSLATLADYNEQFF
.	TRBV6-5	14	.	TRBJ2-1	TGTGCCAGCAGTTACACCCCTTCCCTGGATGAGCAGTTCTTC	CASSYTPSLDEQFF
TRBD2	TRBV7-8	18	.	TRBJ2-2	TGTGCCAGCAGCTTAGGGACTAGCGGGAGGTTGGACACCGGGGAGCTGTTTTTT	CASSLGTSGRLDTGELFF
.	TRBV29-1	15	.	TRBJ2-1	TGCAGCGTTTCCCCTGACTCCTCCACCTACAATGAGCAGTTCTTC	CSVSPDSSTYNEQFF
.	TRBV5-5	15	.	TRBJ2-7	TGTGCCAGCAGCTTGGTCGCGGACGGCTCCTACGAGCAGTACTTC	CASSLVADGSYEQYF
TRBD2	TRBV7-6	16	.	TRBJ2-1	TGTGCCAGCAGCTCTAGTAGCGGGAGGGCGTACAATGAGCAGTTCTTC	CASSSSSGRAYNEQFF
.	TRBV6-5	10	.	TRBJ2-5	TGTGCCAGCGGACCACAGGGAAAGTACTTC	CASGPQGKYF
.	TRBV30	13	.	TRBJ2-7	TGTGCCTCGACTCGCCAGGTGAGCTACGAGCAGTACTTC	CASTRQVSYEQYF
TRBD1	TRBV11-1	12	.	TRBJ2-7	TGTGCCAGCAGTCGAACAGGGGTCGAGCAGTACTTC	CASSRTGVEQYF
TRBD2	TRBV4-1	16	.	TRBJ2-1	TGCGCCAGCAGCCATTTTGCTAGCGGGAGTCGAAATGAGCAGTTCTTC	CASSHFASGSRNEQFF
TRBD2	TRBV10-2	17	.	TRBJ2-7	TGCGCCAGCAGTGAGTCGCCTAGCGGGAGGGCTAGTAACGAGCAGTACTTC	CASSESPSGRASNEQYF
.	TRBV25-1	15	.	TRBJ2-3	TGTGCCAGCAGCGGGTTACTTTTCAGCACAGATACGCAGTATTTT	CASSGLLFSTDTQYF